These 32 T cell receptor beta chains were all obtained from the same sample, sequenced in a study of radiotherapy plus CTLA-4 blockade in lung cancer (dated by TCRdb to between 2017 and 2018). The method behind the library was the immunoSEQ multiplex PCR assay. The table was pulled from immuneACCESS by TCRdb, which kept in-frame rearrangements only. Such tables lose some clones; where checked, under half of the loss comes from unresolved V genes, and the rest has no known cause. In all, the sample holds 71,000 or so clones, and approximately 86% of those were seen once. The ten largest clones take up around 0.85% of the sample. Sequencing was performed on peripheral blood, taken from a patient treated with radiotherapy plus ipilimumab. The source of these receptors is a human donor with non-small cell lung cancer who had stable disease on radiotherapy plus ipilimumab.

This clone was recorded a few times. This chain uses TRBV5-1 with TRBJ2-7, with D perhaps TRBD1 (5 bases). The CDR3 has 13 amino acids. Germline CDR1 SGHRS, CDR2 YFSETQ. Trimming removed 1 base at V and 5 bases at J, with 10 bases between. The CDR3 DNA reads TGCGCCAGCAGCTTGACAGGTACTCACGAGCAGTACTTC. Protein sequence: CASSLTGTHEQYF.

This clone was detected once. The DNA of the CDR3 is TGTGCCAGCAGCCAAGCTGAGGGCAACTACGAGCAGTACTTC. Translated: CASSQAEGNYEQYF. V is TRBV4-2 and J is TRBJ2-7; TRBD2 might be the D (5 bases). V was pared by 1 base and J by 3 bases, with 10 bases between. Germline CDR1 LGHNA, CDR2 YNFKEQ. The CDR3 extends over 14 amino acids.

The rearrangement joins TRBV4-2 to TRBJ1-4; D call uncertain. From germline, CDR1 is LGHNA and CDR2 YNFKEQ. V dropped 1 base and J dropped 8 bases, with 5 bases sitting between them. The CDR3 is 12 amino acids. DNA of the CDR3: TGTGCCAGCAGCCAAGTTCGGGAAAAACTGTTTTTT. Translating gives CASSQVREKLFF.

This chain connects TRBV7-2 to TRBJ2-5; D is perhaps TRBD1 (5 bases). This CDR3 spans 12 amino acids. Trimming took 5 bases from V and 4 from J, leaving 8 bases between them. CDR1 and CDR2 (germline): SGHTA, FQGNSA. The CDR3 region is CASSQGRETQYF. Written as DNA, the CDR3 is TGTGCCAGCAGCCAGGGAAGAGAGACCCAGTACTTC.

The CDR3 loop is CASSLASTDTQYF. DNA for the CDR3: TGTGCCAGCAGCTTGGCTAGCACAGATACGCAGTATTTT. This rearrangement joins TRBV5-6 to TRBJ2-3; D call uncertain. Per the germline V gene, CDR1 is SGHDT and CDR2 is YYEEEE. CDR3 size: 13 residues. Trimming shortened V by 0 bases and J by 0 bases, and 2 bases separated the two germline ends.

This sequence joins TRBV28 and TRBJ1-1; D is unresolved. The germline V gene has CDR1 MDHEN and CDR2 SYDVKM. This CDR3 has 14 residues. V lost 6 bases and J 1 base, leaving 12 bases between the germline ends. The CDR3 region is CASSTWRGNTEAFF. The DNA for the CDR3 is TGTGCCAGCAGCACATGGCGCGGGAACACTGAAGCTTTCTTT. The complete variable domain, with remaining parts taken from reference TRBV28 and TRBJ1-1, reads DVKVTQSSRYLVKRTGEKVFLECVQDMDHENMFWYRQDPGLGLRLIYFSYDVKMKEKGDIPEGYSVSREKKERFSLILESASTNQTSMYLCASSTWRGNTEAFFGQGTRLTVV.

The gene calls are TRBV19 and TRBJ1-2, with 7 positions matching TRBD1. Germline V gene data show CDR1 as LNHDA and CDR2 as SQIVND (reference sequence). J was trimmed by 4 bases and V by 6 bases; bases with no gene match: 8. CDR3 size: 14 residues. The CDR3 reads CASRTGQLSYGYTF. The CDR3 bases are TGTGCCAGTAGAACGGGACAGCTAAGCTATGGCTACACCTTC.

The chain uses TRBV28 and TRBJ2-2; TRBD1 or TRBD2 may be the D gene (5 bases each). Germline assignment: CDR1 MDHEN and CDR2 SYDVKM. The CDR3 extends over 15 amino acids. V was cut by 1 base and J by 8 bases, with 14 bases left in between. The CDR3 coding sequence is TGTGCCAGCAGTTTATCCGGGACCGGCATGGGGGAGCTGTTTTTT. Protein: CASSLSGTGMGELFF.

V gene TRBV7-8 combines with J gene TRBJ2-4; D remains unclear. Germline-derived CDR1 and CDR2 are SGHVS and FQNEAQ. Trimming cost V 0 bases and J 1 base, with 4 bases left between them. The CDR3 covers 14 residues. CDR3 loop: CASSLAGAKNIQYF. The DNA for the CDR3 is TGTGCCAGCAGCTTAGCAGGGGCCAAAAACATTCAGTACTTC.

The V and J genes are TRBV6-1 and TRBJ1-3; TRBD1 is a possible D gene (5 bases). This CDR3 has 14 residues. The V and J ends lost 6 bases and 4 bases respectively, with 13 bases between them. Germline V lookup: CDR1 MNHNS, CDR2 SASEGT. The CDR3 coding sequence is TGTGCCAGCAGCTTCGGGCAGGGCGGAAACACCATATATTTT. It yields the protein CASSFGQGGNTIYF.

This clone was seen a single time. The rearrangement joins TRBV7-8 to TRBJ2-7; D might be TRBD1 (6 bases). Germline CDR1 is SGHVS and CDR2 is FQNEAQ. Trimming pared 5 bases from V and 0 bases from J, leaving 14 bases between. The CDR3 runs to 15 residues. The DNA for the CDR3 is TGTGCCAGCAGCATGGGGGCGGGCGGCTCCTACGAGCAGTACTTC. Protein: CASSMGAGGSYEQYF.

This clone was detected only once. The V call is TRBV30, the J call TRBJ2-6; tentatively, D is TRBD1 or TRBD2 (5 bases each). From germline, CDR1 is GTSNPN and CDR2 SVGIG (reference sequence). Trimming pared 8 bases from V and 0 bases from J, leaving 14 bases between. The CDR3 spans 15 residues. CDR3 sequence reads: CALSGTSSGANVLTF. The CDR3 DNA sequence: TGTGCCCTATCGGGGACGAGCTCTGGGGCCAACGTCCTGACTTTC. Supplemented by reference TRBV30 and TRBJ2-6, the full variable domain reads SQTIHQWPATLVQPVGSPLSLECTVEGTSNPNLYWYRQAAGRGLQLLFYSVGIGQISSEVPQNLSASRPQDRQFILSSKKLLLSDSGFYLCALSGTSSGANVLTFGAGSRLTVL.

This sequence joins TRBV14 and TRBJ2-5; TRBD2 matches at 11 bases. Per the germline V gene, CDR1 is SGHDN and CDR2 is FVKESK. This CDR3 comprises 20 residues. V trimming: 0 bases; J trimming: 5 bases; junction bases outside the gene matches: 17. This CDR3 reads CASSQDVFFETSGVGETQYF. The CDR3 DNA is TGTGCCAGCAGCCAAGACGTTTTTTTCGAGACTAGCGGGGTGGGGGAGACCCAGTACTTC.

This chain uses TRBV6-5 with TRBJ2-3, with a weak D call TRBD2 (7 bases). Trimming took off 2 bases at V and 0 bases at J, with 9 bases between the two ends. In germline, CDR1 is MNHEY, CDR2 SVGAGI. The CDR3 sequence is 15 residues long. CDR3 region: CASSYGGASTDTQYF. CDR3 DNA sequence: TGTGCCAGCAGTTACGGGGGGGCAAGCACAGATACGCAGTATTTT.

This chain uses TRBV18 with TRBJ2-7; 9 nucleotides agree with TRBD2. The ends lost 4 bases at V and 6 bases at J; junction bases unmatched: 16. Germline V gene sequence: CDR1 KGHSH, CDR2 LQKENI. This CDR3 contains 17 residues. CDR3 residues: CASSLTGDGLAPGEQYF. Here the CDR3 DNA reads TGTGCCAGCTCACTGACGGGGGACGGACTAGCGCCTGGCGAGCAGTACTTC.

The J gene is TRBJ1-2, the V gene TRBV10-3, with TRBD1 matching over 7 bases. The CDR3 consists of 15 residues. The trim removed 3 bases at V and 0 bases at J, leaving 4 bases unmatched. CDR1 is ENHRY, CDR2 SYGVKD, per germline. The CDR3 sequence is CAISDQGQPNYGYTF. CDR3 coding DNA: TGTGCCATCAGTGACCAGGGACAGCCTAACTATGGCTACACCTTC.

This chain uses TRBV5-1 with TRBJ2-7; no reliable D call. The CDR3 loop spans 11 amino acids. Germline CDR1 reads SGHRS; CDR2 reads YFSETQ. Trimming stripped 4 bases from V and 1 base from J, with 3 bases between. The CDR3 coding sequence is TGCGCCAGCAGCGAATCCTACGAGCAGTACTTC. Translated: CASSESYEQYF.

Worth noting for this clone: Its ends do not fully match the called genes, so a read error is possible. The same CDR3 can be traced to other DNA sequences in this sample. The chain links TRBV7-8 to TRBJ2-3, with a possible D match to TRBD2 (5 bases). CDR3 length: 15 amino acids. Per germline, CDR1 SGHVS and CDR2 FQNEAQ. In DNA, the CDR3 is TGTGCCAGCAGCTTAGGAAACAGCGGCACAGATACGCAATATTTT. Residues: CASSLGNSGTDTQYF.

The gene calls are TRBV10-3 and TRBJ2-3, with D possibly matching TRBD2 (5 bases). Germline lookup yields CDR1 ENHRY and CDR2 SYGVKD. There are 16 residues in the CDR3. V dropped 8 bases and J dropped 3 bases, with 21 bases sitting between them. CDR3 in DNA: TGTGCCATCGGTGGGAAAATTCGGGATTATACAGATACGCAGTATTTT. Translating gives CAIGGKIRDYTDTQYF.

The J gene is TRBJ2-2, the V gene TRBV6-5; TRBD2 matches at 7 bases. Germline CDR1 MNHEY, CDR2 SVGAGI. J lost 1 base, V lost 4 bases, and 3 bases had no gene match. The CDR3 has 15 amino acids. The CDR3 coding sequence is TGTGCCAGCAGTTGGGGGGGTGGGAACACCGGGGAGCTGTTTTTT. Its protein is CASSWGGGNTGELFF.

The V gene is TRBV4-2, the J gene TRBJ2-3; 12 bases fit TRBD2. Germline values: CDR1 LGHNA, CDR2 YNFKEQ. The ends lost 1 base at V and 0 bases at J; junction bases unmatched: 2. The CDR3 loop spans 17 amino acids. CDR3: CASSQGTSGASTDTQYF. Written as DNA, the CDR3 is TGTGCCAGCAGCCAAGGGACTAGCGGGGCTAGCACAGATACGCAGTATTTT.

The V and J genes are TRBV6-5 and TRBJ1-1; the match to TRBD1 covers 7 bases. The CDR3 is 15 residues long. Germline V lookup: CDR1 MNHEY, CDR2 SVGAGI. V shed 6 bases, J shed 4 bases, and the junction held 11 bases outside the gene matches. The CDR3 sequence: CASSRDRGESTEAFF. The CDR3 DNA reads as TGTGCCAGCAGCCGGGACAGAGGGGAGAGCACTGAAGCTTTCTTT.

CDR3 DNA sequence: TGTGCCAGCAGCTCCAGGGGGCTAGAAGCTTTCTTT. Protein product: CASSSRGLEAFF. This rearrangement joins TRBV28 to TRBJ1-1; 8 positions match TRBD1. The CDR3 runs to 12 residues. With 6 bases clipped from V and 8 bases from J, the junction kept 5 bases outside the gene matches. The germline gives CDR1 MDHEN, CDR2 SYDVKM.

The chain joins TRBV5-6 to TRBJ1-6; D is ambiguous. Germline-derived CDR1 and CDR2 are SGHDT and YYEEEE. The V and J ends lost 4 bases and 14 bases respectively, with 22 bases between them. This CDR3 has 15 residues. The CDR3 region has the DNA TGTGCCAGCAGCCCCTACAAGGCCACCGTGTCATCCCTCCACTTT. Translated, it gives CASSPYKATVSSLHF.

The V gene is TRBV7-9, the J gene TRBJ2-7; 7 nucleotides line up with TRBD1. CDR1 is SEHNR, CDR2 FQNEAQ, per germline (reference sequence). Trimming cost V 3 bases and J 6 bases; bases outside gene matches: 8. This CDR3 has 14 amino acids. CDR3 DNA sequence: TGTGCCAGCAGCTTTTTGGACACAGGGGCCGAGCAGTACTTC. Residues: CASSFLDTGAEQYF.

J is TRBJ2-7 and V is TRBV11-2; tentatively, D is TRBD1 (6 bases). The CDR3 sequence is 15 residues long. From germline, CDR1 is SGHAT and CDR2 FQNNGV. Trimming cost V 4 bases and J 0 bases, with 13 bases left between them. Here the CDR3 reads CASSSTGTHSYEQYF. The CDR3 nucleotides read TGTGCCAGCAGCTCAACCGGGACACACTCCTACGAGCAGTACTTC.

The chain recombines TRBV27 with TRBJ1-6, with D tentatively TRBD1 (5 bases). CDR1 MNHEY and CDR2 SMNVEV come from the germline V gene (reference sequence). The V gene lost 1 base and the J gene lost 3 bases, with 13 bases spanning the gap. There are 17 residues in the CDR3. DNA of the CDR3: TGTGCCAGCAGTTTATGGGGCCAGAACTACTATAATTCACCCCTCCACTTT. It encodes CASSLWGQNYYNSPLHF.

This rearrangement joins TRBV29-1 to TRBJ2-7, with a tentative D call TRBD2 (5 bases). The V gene's germline CDR1 is SQVTM and CDR2 ANQGSEA. V dropped 4 bases and J dropped 7 bases, with 20 bases sitting between them. The CDR3 totals 14 residues. The CDR3 coding sequence is TGCAGCGTTGTGGACGGTTTGGGCTCGGGAGAGCAGTACTTC. It specifies CSVVDGLGSGEQYF.

This clone turned up a few times. The chain combines TRBV18 with TRBJ1-6; no firm D call. The V gene lost 6 bases and the J gene lost 5 bases, with 14 bases spanning the gap. Germline V CDR1 and CDR2: KGHSH, LQKENI. The CDR3 loop spans 15 amino acids. For the CDR3, the DNA is TGTGCCAGCTCCGACGAGATAACCAATAATTCACCCCTCCACTTT. Its translation is CASSDEITNNSPLHF.

This clone was seen a handful of times. V usage is TRBV19 and J usage is TRBJ1-2, with a possible D match to TRBD1 (6 bases). Germline CDR1 reads LNHDA; CDR2 reads SQIVND (reference sequence). V gave up 4 bases and J gave up 0 bases, with 9 bases separating them. This CDR3 is built from 14 residues. The CDR3 protein is CASSTGQPNYGYTF. The CDR3 DNA reads as TGTGCCAGTAGTACTGGACAGCCTAACTATGGCTACACCTTC.

This clone appeared once. The chain combines TRBV14 with TRBJ2-6; D is possibly TRBD1 (5 bases). The CDR3 is 14 amino acids. V lost 4 bases and J 3 bases, leaving 7 bases between the germline ends. CDR1 SGHDN and CDR2 FVKESK come from the germline V gene. Here the CDR3 reads CASSRQYGANVLTF. The CDR3 DNA follows: TGTGCCAGCAGCCGACAGTATGGGGCCAACGTCCTGACTTTC.

The V and J genes are TRBV28 and TRBJ2-5; a possible D gene is TRBD2 (6 bases). The CDR3 runs 15 residues. Trimming shortened V by 2 bases and J by 3 bases, and 13 bases separated the two germline ends. Germline CDR1 reads MDHEN; CDR2 reads SYDVKM. The CDR3 DNA is TGTGCCAGCAGTTTAAGCCTCGGACTAAAAGAGACCCAGTACTTC. Translating it yields CASSLSLGLKETQYF.